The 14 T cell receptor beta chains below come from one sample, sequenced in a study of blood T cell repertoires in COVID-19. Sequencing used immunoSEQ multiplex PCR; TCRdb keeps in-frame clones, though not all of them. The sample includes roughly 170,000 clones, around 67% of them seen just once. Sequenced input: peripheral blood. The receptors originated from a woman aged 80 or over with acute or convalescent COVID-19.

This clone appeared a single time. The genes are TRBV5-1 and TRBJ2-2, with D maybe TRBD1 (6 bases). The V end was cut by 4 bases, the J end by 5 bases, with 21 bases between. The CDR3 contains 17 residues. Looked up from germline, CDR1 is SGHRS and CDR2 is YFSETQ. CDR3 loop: CASSPAAGALGTGELFF. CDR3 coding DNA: TGCGCCAGCAGCCCAGCGGCAGGGGCCCTGGGGACCGGGGAGCTGTTTTTT.

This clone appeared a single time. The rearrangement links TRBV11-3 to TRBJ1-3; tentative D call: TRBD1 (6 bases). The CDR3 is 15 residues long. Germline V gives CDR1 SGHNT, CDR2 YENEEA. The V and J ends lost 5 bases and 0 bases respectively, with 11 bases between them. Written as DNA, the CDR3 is TGTGCCAGCAGCCAAGGGGGGGACTCTGGAAACACCATATATTTT. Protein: CASSQGGDSGNTIYF.

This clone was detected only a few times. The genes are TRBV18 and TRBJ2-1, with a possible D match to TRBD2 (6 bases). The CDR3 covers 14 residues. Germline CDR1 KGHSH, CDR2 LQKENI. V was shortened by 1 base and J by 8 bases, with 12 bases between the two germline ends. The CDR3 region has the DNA TGTGCCAGCTCACCACGAAGGGACTCCTATGAGCAGTTCTTC. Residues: CASSPRRDSYEQFF.

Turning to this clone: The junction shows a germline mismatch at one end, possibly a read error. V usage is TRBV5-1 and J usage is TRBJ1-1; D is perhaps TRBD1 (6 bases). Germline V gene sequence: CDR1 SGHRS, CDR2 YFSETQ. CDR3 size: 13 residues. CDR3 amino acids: CASRLTGNSEAFF. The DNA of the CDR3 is TGCGCCAGCAGGCTAACAGGGAACTCTGAAGCTTTCTTT.

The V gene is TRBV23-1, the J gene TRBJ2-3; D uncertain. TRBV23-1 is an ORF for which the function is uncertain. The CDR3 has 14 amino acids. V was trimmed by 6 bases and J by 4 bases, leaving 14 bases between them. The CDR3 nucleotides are TGCGCCAGCAGCAGACCTCTAGGCGCAGATACGCAGTATTTT. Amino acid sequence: CASSRPLGADTQYF.

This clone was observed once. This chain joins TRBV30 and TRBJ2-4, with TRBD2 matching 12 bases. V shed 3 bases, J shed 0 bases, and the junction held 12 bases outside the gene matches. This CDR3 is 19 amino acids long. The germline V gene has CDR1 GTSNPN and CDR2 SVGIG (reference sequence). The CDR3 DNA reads TGTGCCTGGAGCACCTCTAGCGGGAGGGCCCCGAGAGCCAAAAACATTCAGTACTTC. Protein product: CAWSTSSGRAPRAKNIQYF.

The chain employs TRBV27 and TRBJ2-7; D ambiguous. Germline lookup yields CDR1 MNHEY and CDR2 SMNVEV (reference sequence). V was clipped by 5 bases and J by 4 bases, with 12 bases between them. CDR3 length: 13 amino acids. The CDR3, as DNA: TGTGCCAGCAGTCGCATAGACACGTACGAGCAGTACTTC. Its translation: CASSRIDTYEQYF.

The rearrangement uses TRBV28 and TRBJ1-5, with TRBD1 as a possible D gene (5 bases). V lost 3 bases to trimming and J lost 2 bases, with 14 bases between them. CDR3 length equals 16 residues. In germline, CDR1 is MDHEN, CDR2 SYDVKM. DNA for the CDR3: TGTGCCAGCAGTTTGCGGGTTGGAGGGGGCAATCAGCCCCAGCATTTT. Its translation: CASSLRVGGGNQPQHF.

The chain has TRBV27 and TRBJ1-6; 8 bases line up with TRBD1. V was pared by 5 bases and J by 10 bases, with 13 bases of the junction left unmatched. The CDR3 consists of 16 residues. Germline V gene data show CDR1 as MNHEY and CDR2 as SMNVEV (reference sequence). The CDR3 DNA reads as TGTGCCAGCAGTCAGACAGGGGCCGCTGGAAGATCACCCCTCCACTTT. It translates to CASSQTGAAGRSPLHF.

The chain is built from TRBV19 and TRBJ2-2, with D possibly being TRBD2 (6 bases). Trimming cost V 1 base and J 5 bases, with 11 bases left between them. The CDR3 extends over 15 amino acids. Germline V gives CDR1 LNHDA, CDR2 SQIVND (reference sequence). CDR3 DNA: TGTGCCAGTAGTATAGTTAGCGCGGGGACCGGGGAGCTGTTTTTT. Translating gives CASSIVSAGTGELFF. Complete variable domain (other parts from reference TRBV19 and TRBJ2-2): DGGITQSPKYLFRKEGQNVTLSCEQNLNHDAMYWYRQDPGQGLRLIYYSQIVNDFQKGDIAEGYSVSREKKESFPLTVTSAQKNPTAFYLCASSIVSAGTGELFFGEGSRLTVL.

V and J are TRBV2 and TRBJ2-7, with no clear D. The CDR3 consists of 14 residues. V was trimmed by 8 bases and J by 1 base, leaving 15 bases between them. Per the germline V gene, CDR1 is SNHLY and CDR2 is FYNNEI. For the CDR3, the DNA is TGTGCCAGCCAAGTAGAGGCCCAATCCTACGAGCAGTACTTC. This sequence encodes CASQVEAQSYEQYF.

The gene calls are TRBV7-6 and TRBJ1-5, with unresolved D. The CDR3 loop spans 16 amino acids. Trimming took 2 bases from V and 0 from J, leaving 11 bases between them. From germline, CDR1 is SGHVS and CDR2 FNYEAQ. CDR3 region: CASSLFAGNSNQPQHF. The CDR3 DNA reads TGTGCCAGCAGCTTATTCGCAGGCAATAGCAATCAGCCCCAGCATTTT.

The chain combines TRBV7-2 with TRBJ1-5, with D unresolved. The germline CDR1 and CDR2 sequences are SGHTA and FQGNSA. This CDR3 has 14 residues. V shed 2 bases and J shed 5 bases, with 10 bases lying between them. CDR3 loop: CASSLRSRDQPQHF. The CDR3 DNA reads TGTGCCAGCAGCTTACGGTCACGTGATCAGCCCCAGCATTTT. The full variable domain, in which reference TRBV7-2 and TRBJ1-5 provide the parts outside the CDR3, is GAGVSQSPSNKVTEKGKDVELRCDPISGHTALYWYRQSLGQGLEFLIYFQGNSAPDKSGLPSDRFSAERTGGSVSTLTIQRTQQEDSAVYLCASSLRSRDQPQHFGDGTRLSIL.

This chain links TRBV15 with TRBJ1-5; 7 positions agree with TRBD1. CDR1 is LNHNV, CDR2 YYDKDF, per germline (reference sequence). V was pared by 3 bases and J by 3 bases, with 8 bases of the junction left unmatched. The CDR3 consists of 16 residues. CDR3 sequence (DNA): TGTGCCACCAGCAGCGGTAACAGGGGACTCAATCAGCCCCAGCATTTT. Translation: CATSSGNRGLNQPQHF.